The TCR beta chain described here comes from a study of Ad26.COV2.S vaccination and SARS-CoV-2 variants. The germline V gene has CDR1 SGHAT and CDR2 FQDESV (reference sequence). The CDR3 runs 15 residues. The V segment lost 3 bases and the J segment 0 bases; nucleotides outside the gene matches: 2. Noted treatment: about 20 received Ad26.COV2.S at low or high dose, single or two shots; 5 received placebo; per-sample allocation not given. Day 63 after the first vaccine or placebo injection was the time point for sampling. Profiled with immunoSEQ multiplex PCR; TCRdb holds only in-frame clones, not every one. The data show roughly 700,000 clones, more than 70% seen once.

The sequencing used peripheral blood, collected in a trial of Ad26.COV2.S vaccine versus placebo. The clonotype was recovered from a person between 18 and 65 years old who received the Ad26.COV2.S COVID-19 vaccine or a placebo. The genes are TRBV11-1 and TRBJ1-3; 7 positions match TRBD1. CDR3 protein: CASSFGQASGNTIYF. CDR3 nucleotides: TGTGCCAGCAGCTTCGGACAGGCCTCTGGAAACACCATATATTTT.